Given below is one TCR beta chain in context. Its antigen is not yet known. The record has no base qualities; no much larger clone is one base away. In the same sample, other DNA sequences code for this CDR3. This entry is derived from a study of blood T cell repertoires in COVID-19 (dated by TCRdb to 2020 to 2021). Background for the entire study: Samples covering the acute and convalescent phases of COVID-19 were provided by collaborators in the United States, Italy and Spain. The repertoires were made available in a free public database intended to serve as a resource for research on the immune response to SARS-CoV-2. Sample metadata almost always included a de-identified subject ID, COVID-19 status, age in years and sex. Deeply sampled blood TCRbeta repertoires from subjects exposed to, actively infected with, or recovered from COVID-19 were included in the dataset. The samples were drawn from two sources: the first 160 participants of the ongoing ImmuneRACE study, and 950 to 1,500 subjects contributed by 6 global collaborators. The material from the prospective study consisted of cDNA or gDNA derived from T cells, B-cell-depleted T cells, or PBMCs. Where available, HLA class I and class II types were obtained from metadata supplied by the sample provider rather than from assay-based typing. The paper's findings and limits, for the study overall: Clinical and demographic metadata were provided uncurated, with the amount varying by source and participant.

The junction shows trimming of 1 base on V and 0 bases on J, plus 9 bases between the germline ends. Spanning cysteine to phenylalanine, the CDR3 consists of 16 amino acids. Left in the record is the CDR3 DNA by itself, 48 bases read in frame from the first base. CDR1 and CDR2 are read off the germline V gene as KGHDR and SFDVKD. TCRbeta CDR3 regions were amplified from genomic DNA using the immunoSEQ Assay, a bias-controlled multiplex PCR. Regarding the original processing steps: The number of nucleated cells in each sample was estimated by amplification of reference gene primers within the assay. To quantify the absolute abundance of each unique TCRbeta CDR3 rearrangement, sequence reads were collapsed and filtered. For each sample, productive Simpson clonality was calculated by taking the square root of Simpson's diversity index across productive rearrangements. TCRdb took this table from immuneACCESS and kept in-frame rearrangements with V and J called. Such tables lack part of the clones; where checked against another copy, unresolved V genes explain under half of the gap, and the rest is unexplained. V, J and clone size were drawn from that table, and D and trimming were deduced from the DNA. Counted in this sample were 250,000 to 300,000 clones; around four fifths of them appeared once. The top ten clonotypes cover about 4.5% of the sample.

A second Seattle source provided samples from volunteer blood donors who had recovered from COVID-19. The collaborating institutions used their own protocols to collect whole blood in K2EDTA tubes. For TCRbeta analysis, collaborator samples were shipped as frozen whole blood, as isolated PBMCs, or as DNA extracted from either sample type. Recombination connected TRBV24-1 to TRBJ2-1, with TRBD2 as a weak D call on 5 bases. Sequencing was performed on peripheral blood. This TCR was recovered from a man between 60 and 75 years old who had recovered from COVID-19. The DNA is as follows: TGTGCCACCAGTGATTTAGCAGGAGGCTCCTACAATGAGCAGTTCTTC. Its product reads: CATSDLAGGSYNEQFF.